The 18 T cell receptor beta chains listed next were all sequenced from one sample in a study of T cells in Graves' hyperthyroidism and ophthalmopathy (dated by TCRdb to between 2018 and 2021). Library preparation used multiplex PCR. Sequenced using an Illumina HiSeq 2000. TCR beta CDR3 regions were amplified from RNA transcripts. A first-round RT-PCR of the TCR CDR3 used the HTBI primer set with the Qiagen OneStep RT-PCR kit. The public reads were reprocessed in TCRdb via fastp at Q25 and MiXCR, keeping in-frame beta chains. One record per CDR3 amino acid sequence lists the most common genes and DNA. For this sample the table gives under 550,000 distinct CDR3 sequences, of which just under 20% were detected only once. The ten largest clones represent over 45% of the sample. Sequenced sample: blood. These receptors came from a man aged 35-49 years with Graves' ophthalmopathy.

This clonotype was seen many times. This chain links TRBV20-1 with TRBJ2-1; 9 nucleotides line up with TRBD2. Germline V CDR1 and CDR2: DFQATT, SNEGSKA (reference sequence). The CDR3 covers 15 residues. Unmatched junction bases numbered 6, after V lost 5 bases and J lost 1 base. The CDR3, as DNA: TGCAGTGCTCTGGCTAGCGGGGTTTCCTACAATGAGCAGTTCTTC. Encoded protein: CSALASGVSYNEQFF.

The J gene is TRBJ2-7, the V gene TRBV20-1; no firm D call. CDR3 length: 12 residues. Trimming removed 2 bases at V and 3 bases at J, with 8 bases between. Germline assignment: CDR1 DFQATT and CDR2 SNEGSKA (reference sequence). The CDR3 here is CSARSRDYEQYF. CDR3 coding DNA: TGCAGTGCTAGATCCAGAGACTACGAGCAGTACTTC.

This clonotype was counted at least ten times. V and J are TRBV2 and TRBJ1-4; 7 bases fit TRBD1. CDR1 SNHLY and CDR2 FYNNEI come from the germline V gene. Losses at the gene ends were 7 bases for V and 8 bases for J; bases not matched to a gene: 13. This CDR3 is built from 15 residues. The chain's CDR3 is CASTRTGPGQEKLFF. In nucleotides, the CDR3 is TGTGCCAGCACCCGGACAGGCCCAGGACAGGAAAAACTGTTTTTT.

This clonotype showed up just once. This sequence may be a read error, since a much larger clone differs from it by one base. The J gene is TRBJ1-5, the V gene TRBV6-1, with 9 nucleotides matching TRBD1. The CDR3 extends over 16 amino acids. CDR1 and CDR2 from the germline V gene are MNHNS and SASEGT. V lost 11 bases to trimming and J lost 1 base; unmatched junction nucleotides: 12. The CDR3 coding sequence is TGTGCCCGAAGGGACAGGGAGGGAGTGAGCAATCAGCCCCAGCATTTT. Amino acid sequence: CARRDREGVSNQPQHF.

There are a few counts of this clonotype. V is TRBV3-1 and J is TRBJ2-4; maybe TRBD2 (5 bases). V lost 0 bases and J lost 3, with 18 bases in between. Germline CDR1 LGHDT, CDR2 YNNKEL (reference sequence). The CDR3 loop spans 18 amino acids. The CDR3 sequence is CASSQEWGDTRYKNIQYF. The CDR3 bases are TGTGCCAGCAGCCAAGAGTGGGGAGACACTAGATACAAAAACATTCAGTACTTC.

This clonotype appeared many times. The genes are TRBV7-9 and TRBJ2-7, with 7 bases matching TRBD1. V lost 6 bases and J lost 4; bases outside the gene matches: 6. Looked up from germline, CDR1 is SEHNR and CDR2 is FQNEAQ (reference sequence). The CDR3 has 13 residues. This CDR3 is CASSLGQLYEQYF. The CDR3 DNA reads as TGTGCCAGCAGTTTGGGACAGTTATACGAGCAGTACTTC.

This clonotype appeared many times. The chain is built from TRBV2 and TRBJ2-7; unclear D gene. CDR3 size: 12 residues. V was cut by 7 bases and J by 1 base, with 8 bases left in between. Germline loops: CDR1 SNHLY, CDR2 FYNNEI. Here the CDR3 reads CASTRRSYEQYF. As DNA, the CDR3 is TGTGCCAGCACGAGAAGGTCCTACGAGCAGTACTTC.

The rearrangement uses TRBV5-1 and TRBJ2-1, with TRBD1 matching 12 bases. The trim removed 4 bases at V and 3 bases at J, leaving 5 bases unmatched. Germline CDR1 and CDR2: SGHRS and YFSETQ. The CDR3 totals 16 residues. CDR3 sequence reads: CASSLGTGGNYNEQFF. The CDR3, as DNA: TGCGCCAGCAGCCTCGGGACAGGGGGCAACTACAATGAGCAGTTCTTC.

In this sample, this clonotype turned up a few times. J is TRBJ1-2 and V is TRBV30; tentatively, D is TRBD1 (6 bases). The ends were cut back, 3 bases at V and 4 bases at J, with 15 bases in the middle. There are 14 residues in the CDR3. Germline V CDR1 and CDR2: GTSNPN, SVGIG (reference sequence). CDR3 sequence: CAWRQGQSIYGYTF. The DNA of the CDR3 is TGTGCCTGGAGACAAGGACAGTCGATCTATGGCTACACCTTC.

Remarks on this clonotype: This may be a read error: a much more frequent sequence differs by one nucleotide. Because the CDR3 is missing its conserved closing phenylalanine or tryptophan, this is likely a read error. The J gene is TRBJ1-5, the V gene TRBV6-2 or TRBV6-3, with 8 bases that match TRBD1. Germline CDR1 and CDR2: MNHEY and SVGEGT. V was clipped by 5 bases and J by 7 bases; unmatched bases: 10. The CDR3 covers 15 residues. The CDR3 nucleotides are TGTGCCAGCAGTCAGGGCAGGGGGCAACGACAGCCCCAGCATCTT. Its protein is CASSQGRGQRQPQHL.

At least ten counts were recorded for this clonotype. V and J are TRBV12-3 or TRBV12-4 and TRBJ2-1; 10 positions agree with TRBD1. CDR3 length: 12 residues. V lost 5 bases, J lost 12 bases, and 4 bases stayed unmatched. CDR3 in amino acids: CASSGGDRGQFF. The CDR3 nucleotides read TGTGCCAGCAGTGGGGGGGACAGGGGGCAGTTCTTC.

The rearrangement links TRBV4-1 to TRBJ2-7; TRBD1 aligns across 9 bases. With V trimmed by 4 bases and J by 5 bases, 6 bases remained unmatched. This CDR3 has 14 amino acids. Germline CDR1 is MGHRA and CDR2 is YSYEKL. The CDR3 protein is CASSLVQGADEQYF. CDR3 nucleotides: TGCGCCAGCAGCCTAGTACAGGGGGCTGACGAGCAGTACTTC.

In its sample, this clonotype was seen many times. In DNA, the CDR3 is TGTGCCAGCAGTGAACACAGGATGGATAAGTCTGGAAACACCATATATTTT. Its protein product is CASSEHRMDKSGNTIYF. The chain joins TRBV2 to TRBJ1-3, with TRBD1 as a possible D gene (5 bases). CDR1 is SNHLY and CDR2 is FYNNEI in the germline V gene. The CDR3 contains 17 residues. V lost 2 bases and J lost 1, with 15 bases in between.

This clonotype was seen a few times. V usage is TRBV30 and J usage is TRBJ1-5, with D tentatively TRBD1 (5 bases). The CDR3 has 13 amino acids. With 4 bases removed from V and 6 bases from J, the gap between germline ends came to 13 bases. Per the germline V gene, CDR1 is GTSNPN and CDR2 is SVGIG (reference sequence). The CDR3, as DNA: TGTGCCTGGACCCCCGGGGGAGGTCAGCCCCAGCATTTT. This translates into CAWTPGGGQPQHF.

This clonotype was detected many times. The chain couples TRBV28 to TRBJ1-1; a possible D gene is TRBD1 (5 bases). The length of the CDR3 is 13 residues. Trimming removed 4 bases at V and 8 bases at J, with 14 bases between. Germline V CDR1 and CDR2: MDHEN, SYDVKM. The DNA of the CDR3 is TGTGCCAGCAGTTCTACAGGACGGACCGAAGCTTTCTTT. As protein: CASSSTGRTEAFF.

This chain connects TRBV5-1 to TRBJ2-7; D remains ambiguous. The CDR3 runs to 14 residues. Germline CDR1 and CDR2: SGHRS and YFSETQ. V shed 4 bases and J shed 2 bases, with 13 bases lying between them. The DNA for the CDR3 is TGCGCCAGCAGCCAAGACACGACGACCTACGAGCAGTACTTC. This codes for CASSQDTTTYEQYF.

The chain joins TRBV7-2 to TRBJ2-2, with a possible D match to TRBD1 (5 bases). Germline CDR1 SGHTA, CDR2 FQGNSA. The germline V and J ends were trimmed by 1 base and 2 bases, with 8 bases remaining between them. The CDR3 extends over 15 amino acids. The CDR3 DNA is TGTGCCAGCAGCTTAGTTAGGGGAAACACCGGGGAGCTGTTTTTT. It specifies CASSLVRGNTGELFF.

This clonotype was seen repeatedly, ten times or more. The genes are TRBV28 and TRBJ2-3; D may be TRBD1 (6 bases). Looked up from germline, CDR1 is MDHEN and CDR2 is SYDVKM. The CDR3 has 13 amino acids. V lost 5 bases and J 6 bases, leaving 12 bases between the germline ends. The DNA of the CDR3 is TGTGCCAGCAGTCCAGATACAGGGGATACGCAGTATTTT. Translating gives CASSPDTGDTQYF.